This T cell receptor (beta chain) comes out of a study of blood T cell repertoires in COVID-19. Study details: Italy, Spain and the United States were the sources of the convalescent and acute COVID-19 samples.

Germline V gives CDR1 SGDLS, CDR2 YYNGEE. The CDR3 consists of 13 residues. V lost 3 bases to trimming and J lost 6 bases, with 10 bases between them. Profiled with immunoSEQ multiplex PCR; TCRdb holds only in-frame clones, not every one. The sample has some 140,000 clones, 75% to 90% seen once; the top ten hold about 17%. This sequence originates from a man between 45 and 60 years old with active or convalescent COVID-19. The chain has TRBV9 and TRBJ1-5; D ambiguous. Material: peripheral blood. The CDR3 sequence: CASSGFSGQPQHF. The DNA of the CDR3 is TGTGCCAGCAGCGGATTCAGTGGTCAGCCCCAGCATTTT.